A selection of T cell receptor beta chains follows, all from one sample in a study of T cell responses to AZD1222 COVID-19 vaccine. The protocol was immunoSEQ multiplex PCR, while the TCRdb copy is restricted to in-frame clones and leaves out a portion. The sample yields roughly 150,000 clones, around nine tenths seen once. The source was peripheral blood, collected on day 0 of AZD1222 vaccination. The origin of the receptors is an adult in good health. Each CDR3 is given with its conserved first and last residue. The D gene is left open where the match is weak.

>TRBD1|14|TRBJ2-7|TRBV19
CASSHRTGLYEQYF
>NA|15|TRBJ1-1|TRBV28
CASSFIPGLNTEAFF
>NA|17|TRBJ1-2|TRBV28
CASSFTGGGDSNYGYTF
>TRBD1|14|TRBJ1-6|TRBV28
CASNPGQGSSPLHF
>NA|16|TRBJ1-6|TRBV7-2
CASSLVVGQGNSPLHF
>NA|11|TRBJ1-1|TRBV7-9
CASSSDPKAFF
>NA|12|TRBJ2-3|TRBV2
CASSEGVDTQYF
>NA|11|TRBJ1-1|TRBV25-1
CASSVTNEAFF
>NA|13|TRBJ2-3|TRBV19
CASISAKTDTQYF
>NA|13|TRBJ2-7|TRBV12-3/TRBV12-4
CASSPRDFYEQYF
>TRBD2|13|TRBJ2-1|TRBV7-3
CASSFGLAGDKFF
>TRBD1|15|TRBJ2-3|TRBV28
CASRGQGAGRDTQYF
>NA|17|TRBJ1-1|TRBV7-2
CASSDSRYIVTNTEAFF
>NA|12|TRBJ1-1|TRBV10-3
CAISETGIEAFF
>TRBD1|13|TRBJ2-3|TRBV13
CASSGQGPDTQYF
>NA|15|TRBJ1-4|TRBV7-2
CASSANQGYSEKLFF
>TRBD2|16|TRBJ2-1|TRBV4-1
CASSWSSGSSYNEQFF
>TRBD2|16|TRBJ2-1|TRBV7-2
CASSLPTSGENNEQFF
>NA|15|TRBJ1-1|TRBV15
CATSRDRGAGTEAFF
>TRBD1|16|TRBJ1-1|TRBV14
CASSQNAGTGASEAFF
>NA|14|TRBJ1-1|TRBV27
CASSSWGRSTEAFF
>TRBD1|16|TRBJ2-1|TRBV5-4
CASSAMTGGSRNEQFF
>NA|12|TRBJ1-6|TRBV13
CASSGGNSPLHF
>NA|10|TRBJ1-5|TRBV20-1
CSAGDQPQHF
>TRBD2|16|TRBJ2-3|TRBV24-1
CATSDLKFSGKDTQYF
>NA|13|TRBJ1-1|TRBV27
CASSLSRATEAFF
>NA|16|TRBJ2-7|TRBV6-1
CASSEGRTPDYYEQYF
>TRBD2|16|TRBJ2-1|TRBV29-1
CSGQTSGRTIHNEQFF
>NA|17|TRBJ1-4|TRBV14
CASSQDMAGTPNEKLFF
>NA|16|TRBJ1-5|TRBV18
CASSPPGTQSNQPQHF
>NA|14|TRBJ2-5|TRBV28
CASSLQRFEETQYF
>NA|14|TRBJ2-3|TRBV5-4
CASSLELSVDTQYF
>NA|13|TRBJ2-1|TRBV6-2/TRBV6-3
CASSLVSYNEQFF
>NA|14|TRBJ2-7|TRBV11-2
CASSSYGGFYEQYF
>NA|13|TRBJ2-1|TRBV28
CASSSLSYNEQFF
>NA|14|TRBJ1-6|TRBV15
CATSRDREHSPLHF
>NA|12|TRBJ1-2|TRBV12-3/TRBV12-4
CASRPRGEGYTF
>NA|14|TRBJ1-1|TRBV5-1
CASSLVGGSAEAFF
>NA|17|TRBJ1-2|TRBV7-2
CASSPRTGIILNYGYTF
>TRBD2|17|TRBJ2-3|TRBV7-2
CASSPGTSGSVTDTQYF
>TRBD1|14|TRBJ2-7|TRBV6-6
CASSRTGETYEQYF
>TRBD1|15|TRBJ2-5|TRBV7-9
CASSLAWDSQETQYF
>NA|17|TRBJ1-5|TRBV21-1
CASSKDSGHHSNQPQHF
>NA|15|TRBJ2-7|TRBV6-5
CASSFDSDSSYEQYF
>NA|14|TRBJ2-3|TRBV6-5
CASKGLDVTDTQYF
>TRBD1|16|TRBJ2-3|TRBV4-3
CASSQDQGQGVDTQYF
>TRBD1|16|TRBJ1-2|TRBV5-6
CASSRTFRGRDYGYTF
>NA|16|TRBJ2-7|TRBV4-1
CASSQEGTGSSYEQYF
>NA|16|TRBJ2-2|TRBV5-1
CASSFLVGANTGELFF
>NA|20|TRBJ2-2|TRBV27
CASRHKGPGLGSGATGELFF
>TRBD2|15|TRBJ2-5|TRBV5-1
CASSLGTSGQETQYF
>TRBD1|16|TRBJ1-6|TRBV28
CASHGSRGPKLTPLHF
>TRBD2|18|TRBJ2-1|TRBV19
CASSGGLAGVVSYNEQFF